The rows below give T cell receptor beta chains drawn from one sample of a study of PD-L1 blockade in urothelial cancer. Sequenced by immunoSEQ multiplex PCR; TCRdb stores in-frame clones only, minus some. The repertoire holds 57,000 or so clones, with more than 65% as singletons. The sample in question was PBMCs, obtained around atezolizumab (anti-PD-L1) treatment. The receptors were sampled from a man in his 70s with urothelial cancer. Each CDR3 is given without its conserved first and last residue. The D gene is left open where the match is weak.

TRBD1 TRBV29-1 SVARDSATNEKLF
TRBD1 TRBV6-4 ASRGTGNTEAF
. TRBV29-1 SVPFEGRHNEQF
. TRBV28 ASRDSNTGELF
TRBD2 TRBV29-1 SALAGAKNIQY
. TRBV5-1 ASSLGHVNTEAF
. TRBV5-1 ASRLPQGLTDTQY
. TRBV12-5 ASALGGDTEAF
TRBD1 TRBV5-1 ASSPTGGGGTDTQY
TRBD1 TRBV18 ASSPEGANTEAF
TRBD1 TRBV30 AWDRGGNTIY
TRBD1 TRBV2 ASRGDRGPDTQY
TRBD2 TRBV9 ASSVAGTSGNNEQF
. TRBV5-4 ASSPHGGLETEAF
. TRBV9 ASSADSNSNQPQH
TRBD1 TRBV19 ASSEGTVGKDDTEAF
TRBD1 TRBV19 ASSIELTGGYNEQF
TRBD1 TRBV5-6 ASSLGQGAVFYF
TRBD2 TRBV18 ASSSGLVPYEQY
TRBD1 TRBV12-5 ASGFFLSAADRGRQY
TRBD1 TRBV6-5 ASSHRGGTRETQY
. TRBV7-3 ASSSTRDSYTGELF
TRBD2 TRBV27 ASRLSGTTPTDTQY
TRBD1 TRBV5-1 ASSPAQGDTEAF
. TRBV27 ASSLSSGGGTNYGYT
. TRBV19 ASSPGSRVLGYGYT
. TRBV11-2 ASSQVRTDTQY
. TRBV18 ASSATSTVGNEQY
. TRBV7-8 ASSSRRLAQETQY
TRBD1 TRBV14 ASSQGTGDFSSYEQY
. TRBV4-1 ASSQDNVRTDTQY
. TRBV7-2 ASSPGTHTDTQY
TRBD1 TRBV10-3 AIRAGGINYGYT
. TRBV2 ASQDGGGETQY
. TRBV4-1 ASSQDDGFGNQPQH
. TRBV6-1 ASSEALRTATQTQY
. TRBV9 ASSQTDSTDTQY
. TRBV21-1 ASSKLMNRRGLADFGGEQY
. TRBV21-1 ASNSAGDREQF
TRBD1 TRBV10-1 ARGSGTGIPHTEAF
. TRBV6-1 ASSESRGQPQH
TRBD2 TRBV30 AWSVLTAGVDNEQF
. TRBV28 ASSPASGANEKLF
TRBD1 TRBV19 ASSTAGGDYGYT
TRBD1 TRBV18 ASSLETGLEETQY